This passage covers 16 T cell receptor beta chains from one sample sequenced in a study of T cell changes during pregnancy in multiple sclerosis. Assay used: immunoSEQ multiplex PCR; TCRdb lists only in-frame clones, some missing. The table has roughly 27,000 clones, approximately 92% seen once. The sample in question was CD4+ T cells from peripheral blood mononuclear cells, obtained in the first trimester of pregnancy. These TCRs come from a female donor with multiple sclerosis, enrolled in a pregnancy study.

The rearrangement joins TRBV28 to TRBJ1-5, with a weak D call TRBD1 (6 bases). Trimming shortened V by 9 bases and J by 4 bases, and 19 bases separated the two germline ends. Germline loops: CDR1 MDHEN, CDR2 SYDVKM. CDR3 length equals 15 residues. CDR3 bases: TGTGCCAGTGCCGCAGGGGCCCCCCCGAATCAGCCCCAGCATTTT. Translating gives CASAAGAPPNQPQHF.

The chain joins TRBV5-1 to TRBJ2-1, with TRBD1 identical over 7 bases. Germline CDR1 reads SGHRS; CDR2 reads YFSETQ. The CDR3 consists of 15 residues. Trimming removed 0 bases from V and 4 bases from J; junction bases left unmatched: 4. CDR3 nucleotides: TGCGCCAGCAGCTTGGCGGGACAGAGTTACAATGAGCAGTTCTTC. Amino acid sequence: CASSLAGQSYNEQFF.

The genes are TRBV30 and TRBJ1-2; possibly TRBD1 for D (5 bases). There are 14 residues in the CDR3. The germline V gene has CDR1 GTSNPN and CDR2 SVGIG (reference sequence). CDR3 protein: CARGEGTNNYGYTF. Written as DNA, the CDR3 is TGTGCTCGGGGGGAGGGGACCAACAACTATGGCTACACCTTC.

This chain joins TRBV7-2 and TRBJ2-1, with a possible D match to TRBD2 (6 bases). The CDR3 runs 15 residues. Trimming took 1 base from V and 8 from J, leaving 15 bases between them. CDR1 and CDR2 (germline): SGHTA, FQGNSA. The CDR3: CASSLVRGTVDEQFF. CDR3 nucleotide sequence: TGTGCCAGCAGCTTAGTCCGGGGGACGGTCGATGAGCAGTTCTTC.

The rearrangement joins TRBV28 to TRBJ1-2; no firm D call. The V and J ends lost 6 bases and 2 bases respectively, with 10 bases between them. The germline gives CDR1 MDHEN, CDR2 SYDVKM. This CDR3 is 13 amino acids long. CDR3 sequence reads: CASRGDGNYGYTF. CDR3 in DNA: TGTGCCAGCAGGGGAGACGGAAACTATGGCTACACCTTC.

CDR3 DNA: TGTGCCAGCAGCTCGTGGACAGAAGAGACCCAGTACTTC. It codes for CASSSWTEETQYF. The gene calls are TRBV11-1 and TRBJ2-5; possibly TRBD1 for D (6 bases). There are 13 residues in the CDR3. V was pared by 4 bases and J by 3 bases, with 9 bases between. Germline assignment: CDR1 SGHAT and CDR2 FQDESV (reference sequence).

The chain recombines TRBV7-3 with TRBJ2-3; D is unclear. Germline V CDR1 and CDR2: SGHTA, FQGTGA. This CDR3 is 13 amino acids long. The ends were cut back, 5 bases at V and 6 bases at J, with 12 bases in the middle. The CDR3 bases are TGTGCCAGCAGCGCCACTTTGGGCGATACGCAGTATTTT. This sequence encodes CASSATLGDTQYF.

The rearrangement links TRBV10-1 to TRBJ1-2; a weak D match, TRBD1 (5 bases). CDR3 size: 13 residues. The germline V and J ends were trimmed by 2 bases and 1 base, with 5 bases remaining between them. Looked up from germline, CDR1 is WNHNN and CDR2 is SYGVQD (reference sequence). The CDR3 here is CASSEDSNYGYTF. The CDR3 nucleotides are TGCGCCAGCAGTGAGGACAGTAACTATGGCTACACCTTC.

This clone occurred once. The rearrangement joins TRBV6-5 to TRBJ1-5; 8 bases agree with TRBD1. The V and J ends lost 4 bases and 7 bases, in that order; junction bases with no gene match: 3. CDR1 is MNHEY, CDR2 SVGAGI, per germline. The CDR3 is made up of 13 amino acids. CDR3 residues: CASSSTGGQPQHF. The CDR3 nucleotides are TGTGCCAGCAGTTCCACAGGGGGACAGCCCCAGCATTTT.

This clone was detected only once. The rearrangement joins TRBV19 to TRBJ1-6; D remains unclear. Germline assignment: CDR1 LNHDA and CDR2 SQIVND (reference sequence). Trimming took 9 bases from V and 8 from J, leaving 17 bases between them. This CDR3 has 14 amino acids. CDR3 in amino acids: CASTATPWDSPLHF. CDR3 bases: TGTGCCAGCACCGCGACACCGTGGGATTCACCCCTCCACTTT.

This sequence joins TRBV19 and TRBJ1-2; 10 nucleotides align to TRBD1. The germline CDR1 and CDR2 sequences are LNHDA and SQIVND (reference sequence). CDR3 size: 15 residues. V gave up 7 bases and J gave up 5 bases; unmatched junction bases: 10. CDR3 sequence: CASKSSGQGTYGYTF. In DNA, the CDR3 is TGTGCCAGTAAGTCATCGGGACAGGGGACGTATGGCTACACCTTC.

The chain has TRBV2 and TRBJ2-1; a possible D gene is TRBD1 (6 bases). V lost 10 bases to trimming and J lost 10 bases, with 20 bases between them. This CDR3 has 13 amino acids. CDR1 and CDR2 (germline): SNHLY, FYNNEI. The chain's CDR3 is CATTPGRGPEQFF. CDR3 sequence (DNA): TGTGCCACGACTCCGGGCAGGGGCCCCGAGCAGTTCTTC. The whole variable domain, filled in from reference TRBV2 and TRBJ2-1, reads EPEVTQTPSHQVTQMGQEVILRCVPISNHLYFYWYRQILGQKVEFLVSFYNNEISEKSEIFDDQFSVERPDGSNFTLKIRSTKLEDSAMYFCATTPGRGPEQFFGPGTRLTVL.

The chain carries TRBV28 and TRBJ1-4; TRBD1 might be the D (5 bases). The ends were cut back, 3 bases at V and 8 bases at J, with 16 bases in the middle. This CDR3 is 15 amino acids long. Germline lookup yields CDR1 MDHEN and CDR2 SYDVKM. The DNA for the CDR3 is TGTGCCAGCAGTTTCGCTTCGGCAGGGTGGGAAAAACTGTTTTTT. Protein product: CASSFASAGWEKLFF. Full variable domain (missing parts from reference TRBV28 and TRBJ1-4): DVKVTQSSRYLVKRTGEKVFLECVQDMDHENMFWYRQDPGLGLRLIYFSYDVKMKEKGDIPEGYSVSREKKERFSLILESASTNQTSMYLCASSFASAGWEKLFFGSGTQLSVL.

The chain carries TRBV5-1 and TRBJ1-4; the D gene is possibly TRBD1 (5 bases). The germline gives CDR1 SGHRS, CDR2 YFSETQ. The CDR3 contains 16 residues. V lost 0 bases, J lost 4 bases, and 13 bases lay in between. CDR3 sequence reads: CASSLGAGPGNEKLFF. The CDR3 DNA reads TGCGCCAGCAGCTTGGGTGCGGGGCCGGGTAATGAAAAACTGTTTTTT.

CDR3 bases: TGCGCCAGCAGCCCCTTAGCGGGGGGTTCAGAGGAGCAGTACTTC. Translation gives CASSPLAGGSEEQYF. The rearrangement links TRBV5-1 to TRBJ2-5; 10 bases line up with TRBD2. Germline-derived CDR1 and CDR2 are SGHRS and YFSETQ. V dropped 4 bases and J dropped 11; count of bases not matched to a gene: 14. The CDR3 has 15 residues.

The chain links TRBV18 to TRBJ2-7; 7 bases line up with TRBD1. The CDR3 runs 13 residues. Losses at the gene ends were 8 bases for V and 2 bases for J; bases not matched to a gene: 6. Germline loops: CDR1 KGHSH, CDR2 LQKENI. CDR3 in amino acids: CASTPGTAYEQYF. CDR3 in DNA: TGTGCCAGCACCCCCGGGACAGCCTACGAGCAGTACTTC.